These T cell receptor beta chains were read from a single sample in a study of T cells in localized non-small cell lung cancer. The protocol was immunoSEQ multiplex PCR, while the TCRdb copy is restricted to in-frame clones and leaves out a portion. Seen here are under 6,000 clones, roughly 82% observed once, and the top ten hold more than 45%. The sample here was peripheral blood mononuclear cells, taken before any cancer treatment. These receptors were taken from a female donor older than 55 with stage II lung adenocarcinoma. Each CDR3 is given with its conserved first and last residue. The D gene is left open where the match is weak. Clone size appears in some rows only: once, few, many, or a class for an expanded clone.

J gene,clone size,D gene,V gene,CDR3 protein,CDR3 DNA
TRBJ2-5,once,TRBD1,TRBV5-4,CASSRGQQETQYF,TGTGCCAGCAGCCGGGGACAGCAAGAGACCCAGTACTTC
TRBJ1-4,NA,NA,TRBV5-1,CASSPASTNEKLFF,TGCGCCAGCAGCCCAGCTTCAACTAATGAAAAACTGTTTTTT
TRBJ1-1,NA,NA,TRBV27,CATHQWGVGTEAFF,TGTGCCACCCATCAGTGGGGGGTTGGGACTGAAGCTTTCTTT
TRBJ1-2,NA,NA,TRBV11-2,CASSSPRTTKYGYTF,TGTGCCAGCAGCTCGCCAAGGACAACGAAGTATGGCTACACCTTC
TRBJ1-2,NA,NA,TRBV11-2,CASSLGTGSGYTF,TGTGCCAGCAGCTTAGGAACAGGGTCCGGCTACACCTTC
TRBJ1-1,NA,TRBD1,TRBV10-2,CASSDRQGRNTEAFF,TGCGCCAGCAGTGACCGACAGGGAAGGAACACTGAAGCTTTCTTT
TRBJ2-3,NA,NA,TRBV9,CASSIRGSTDTQYF,TGTGCCAGCAGCATCAGGGGTAGCACAGATACGCAGTATTTT
TRBJ1-1,NA,NA,TRBV2,CASSRGMNTEAFF,TGTGCCAGCAGTAGGGGAATGAACACTGAAGCTTTCTTT
TRBJ2-1,NA,TRBD2,TRBV10-3,CAISESTGGNEQFF,TGTGCCATCAGTGAGTCTACGGGGGGAAATGAGCAGTTCTTC
TRBJ1-6,NA,NA,TRBV6-1,CASSDVRGSYNSPLHF,TGTGCCAGCAGTGATGTTCGGGGGTCCTATAATTCACCCCTCCACTTT
TRBJ2-3,NA,TRBD2,TRBV2,CASSEGLAGTDTQYF,TGTGCCAGCAGCGAGGGACTAGCGGGGACAGATACGCAGTATTTT
TRBJ1-6,NA,TRBD1,TRBV6-4,CASSPGQGVSPLHF,TGTGCCAGCAGCCCGGGACAGGGGGTATCACCCCTCCACTTT
TRBJ1-6,NA,NA,TRBV11-2,CASSLEGASSPLHF,TGTGCCAGCAGCTTAGAGGGGGCTAGTTCACCCCTCCACTTT
TRBJ1-2,few,TRBD1,TRBV7-9,CASSWTGRGGYTF,TGTGCCAGCAGTTGGACAGGGCGGGGTGGCTACACCTTC
TRBJ2-3,NA,TRBD2,TRBV5-1,CASSPDPGGNTDTQYF,TGCGCCAGCAGCCCAGATCCGGGGGGGAACACAGATACGCAGTATTTT
TRBJ1-2,few,NA,TRBV2,CASSEEDDSGDYGYTF,TGTGCCAGCAGTGAAGAAGACGATTCGGGGGACTATGGCTACACCTTC
TRBJ2-3,NA,TRBD1,TRBV11-3,CASSQTGGLDTQYF,TGTGCCAGCAGCCAGACAGGGGGGCTAGATACGCAGTATTTT
TRBJ2-3,NA,TRBD2,TRBV9,CASSFSGKLDTQYF,TGTGCCAGCAGCTTTAGCGGGAAACTAGATACGCAGTATTTT
TRBJ2-3,NA,NA,TRBV5-1,CASSLPLDSPSTDTQYF,TGCGCCAGCAGCTTGCCCCTTGACAGTCCTAGCACAGATACGCAGTATTTT
TRBJ2-3,NA,TRBD2,TRBV7-2,CASSILPGTSIDTQYF,TGTGCCAGCAGCATCCTACCCGGGACTAGTATAGATACGCAGTATTTT
TRBJ1-2,NA,NA,TRBV2,CASTSTANYGYTF,TGTGCCAGCACGTCGACGGCTAACTATGGCTACACCTTC
TRBJ1-2,NA,NA,TRBV20-1,CSPSNGEGYTF,TGCAGTCCCTCAAACGGGGAGGGCTACACCTTC
TRBJ2-1,NA,NA,TRBV2,CASSEVGFNEQFF,TGTGCCAGCAGTGAAGTTGGCTTCAATGAGCAGTTCTTC
TRBJ1-4,once,NA,TRBV2,CASSVEGVEEKLFF,TGTGCCAGCAGTGTTGAAGGGGTTGAGGAAAAACTGTTTTTT
TRBJ2-5,NA,TRBD2,TRBV13,CASSQRTGGETQYF,TGTGCCAGCAGTCAAAGGACGGGAGGGGAGACCCAGTACTTC
TRBJ2-2,once,NA,TRBV21-1,CASSKVQGTGELFF,TGTGCCAGCAGCAAAGTCCAGGGCACCGGGGAGCTGTTTTTT
TRBJ1-6,NA,NA,TRBV5-1,CASSGENENSPLHF,TGCGCCAGCAGCGGGGAAAACGAGAATTCACCCCTCCACTTT
TRBJ1-1,NA,NA,TRBV7-8,CASSLVISGAGTEAFF,TGTGCCAGCAGCTTAGTAATTTCAGGGGCAGGGACTGAAGCTTTCTTT
TRBJ1-4,NA,NA,TRBV5-4,CASSLDRQATNEKLFF,TGTGCCAGCAGCTTGGACCGGCAGGCAACTAATGAAAAACTGTTTTTT
TRBJ1-2,NA,NA,TRBV6-1,CASSAQSDGDYGYTF,TGTGCCAGCAGTGCGCAGTCTGATGGGGACTATGGCTACACCTTC
TRBJ2-6,NA,NA,TRBV5-1,CASSSYITGANVLTF,TGCGCCAGCAGCTCCTACATTACTGGGGCCAACGTCCTGACTTTC
TRBJ1-5,NA,NA,TRBV6-4,CASSEDSTNQPQHF,TGTGCCAGCAGTGAGGACAGCACAAATCAGCCCCAGCATTTT
TRBJ1-5,NA,NA,TRBV28,CASNRDSNQPQHF,TGTGCCAGCAACCGGGACAGCAATCAGCCCCAGCATTTT
TRBJ1-3,NA,NA,TRBV19,CASSIAGSGNTIYF,TGTGCCAGTAGTATTGCGGGTTCCGGAAACACCATATATTTT
TRBJ1-2,NA,TRBD1,TRBV11-2,CASSPRQGANYTF,TGTGCCAGCAGCCCGAGACAGGGGGCGAACTACACCTTC
TRBJ1-1,NA,NA,TRBV4-1,CASSQEVRTPTTAFF,TGCGCCAGCAGCCAAGAAGTCAGAACCCCGACAACAGCTTTCTTT
TRBJ2-7,NA,TRBD2,TRBV29-1,CSVERTSVRSEQYF,TGCAGCGTTGAAAGGACTAGCGTACGGAGCGAGCAGTACTTC
TRBJ2-7,NA,TRBD2,TRBV27,CASSFRGSGRPEQYF,TGTGCCAGCAGTTTCCGAGGGAGCGGGAGACCCGAGCAGTACTTC
TRBJ1-2,NA,TRBD1,TRBV19,CASSIPTGNGYTF,TGTGCCAGTAGTATTCCGACAGGGAACGGCTACACCTTC
TRBJ2-1,NA,NA,TRBV27,CASSSPLALNEQFF,TGTGCCAGCAGTTCCCCCCTAGCGCTCAATGAGCAGTTCTTC
TRBJ1-1,NA,NA,TRBV29-1,CSVQPWAANTEAFF,TGCAGCGTTCAACCCTGGGCAGCGAACACTGAAGCTTTCTTT